This T cell receptor (beta chain) was profiled in a study of shared T cell receptors in the human thymus. Trimming took 7 bases from V and 4 from J; bases not matched to a gene: 4. The CDR3 loop spans 12 amino acids. The germline V gene encodes CDR1 MDHEN and CDR2 SYDVKM. Clones were read by immunoSEQ multiplex PCR, and TCRdb kept only the in-frame ones, dropping some. The sample includes hundreds of thousands of clones, 85% to 90% of them seen just once. These same data were also listed under a study on human thymus T cells. That report adds: Each of the donors was a healthy Finnish infant who was undergoing open corrective cardiac surgery for congenital heart defects. The study used thymus tissue resected during corrective heart surgery.

The sequencing sample was made of thymocytes. The genes are TRBV28 and TRBJ2-7, with 7 bases that match TRBD2. The sequence derives from a boy under two years old with a congenital heart defect. CDR3 residues: CASTSGTYEQYF. CDR3 DNA sequence: TGTGCCAGCACTAGCGGTACATACGAGCAGTACTTC.